These T cell receptor beta chains were read from a single sample in a study of T-cell memory formation after mild COVID-19. TCRdb called the 5' RACE reads again in MiXCR, with one record for every CDR3 protein. The sample has approximately 89,000 distinct CDR3 sequences, roughly 23% seen once. Sequenced input: PBMCs or a T cell subset sorted from them (not recorded which). The receptor source for this set is a young man who had mild COVID-19 (a few samples of this study predate the infection). Cell type and time point are not known. CDR3s include the opening cysteine and the closing phenylalanine or tryptophan. The D gene is left open where the match is weak. Size is stated for part of the rows, as once, few or many counts, or as a class when the clone is expanded.

TGCGCCAGCAGCCCAGCGACAGGGAGCACCGGGGAGCTGTTTTTT	CASSPATGSTGELFF	many	TRBD1	TRBV4-3	TRBJ2-2
TGCGCCAGCAGCCAAGATCCTACTAGGGCGATCTACGAGCAGTACTTC	CASSQDPTRAIYEQYF	-	-	TRBV4-3	TRBJ2-7
TGCGCCAGCAGCCAAGATCTTGTGGGGGTCACTGAAGCTTTCTTT	CASSQDLVGVTEAFF	few	-	TRBV4-3	TRBJ1-1
TGCGCCAGCAGCCAAGATTGGGGGGGCTATAGGGCCAACGTCCTGACTTTC	CASSQDWGGYRANVLTF	-	-	TRBV4-3	TRBJ2-6
TGTGCCAGCAGTTTGGACGACAGGTCCCCATATGGCTACACCTTC	CASSLDDRSPYGYTF	few	-	TRBV12-3/TRBV12-4	TRBJ1-2
TGCGCCAGCAGCCAGGGACTAGCGGGGACCCAGTACTTC	CASSQGLAGTQYF	few	TRBD2	TRBV4-1	TRBJ2-5
TGCGCCAGCGCCCGGGGATTCTTCAATGAGCAGTTCTTC	CASARGFFNEQFF	-	-	TRBV4-1	TRBJ2-1
TGTGCCAGCAGCTTAATTAGCGGGGAGAACTACGAGCAGTACTTC	CASSLISGENYEQYF	few	TRBD2	TRBV7-9	TRBJ2-7
TGTGCCAGCAGCGCCGCAGGTACCTCCTACAATGAGCAGTTCTTC	CASSAAGTSYNEQFF	-	-	TRBV3-1	TRBJ2-1
TGTGCCAGCACTAAGGCGAGCTCCTACGAGCAGTACTTC	CASTKASSYEQYF	few	-	TRBV11-2	TRBJ2-7
TGTGCCAGCACCCGACGGGCAGGGGATCGGGAGACCCAGTACTTC	CASTRRAGDRETQYF	-	-	TRBV7-6	TRBJ2-5
TGTGCCAGCAGTCCGACTCAAACTCCGGCCGAGCAGTACTTC	CASSPTQTPAEQYF	-	-	TRBV7-9	TRBJ2-7
TGTGCCAGCAGTTTAACTCACAGGGTTGGACAGCCCCAGCATTTT	CASSLTHRVGQPQHF	-	-	TRBV27	TRBJ1-5
TGTGCCAGCAGCCGGCCCGGGACCCCGAATGAGCAGTTCTTC	CASSRPGTPNEQFF	-	-	TRBV5-5	TRBJ2-1
TGTGCCAGCAGCGTAGATTGGGGGTTCCAGGATACGCAGTATTTT	CASSVDWGFQDTQYF	-	-	TRBV9	TRBJ2-3
TGTGCCAGCAGCTTAGTCCAAGAGACCCAGTACTTC	CASSLVQETQYF	many	-	TRBV7-8	TRBJ2-5
TGTGCCAGCAGCACCAACAGGGGTCGGAATTCACCCCTCCACTTT	CASSTNRGRNSPLHF	-	TRBD1	TRBV13	TRBJ1-6
TGTGCCAGCACCCGCTGGGGGGGGCAGGCAGATACGCAGTATTTT	CASTRWGGQADTQYF	-	-	TRBV7-3	TRBJ2-3
TGTGCCAGCAGTGAAGGGACAGGGGACACCGGGGAGCTGTTTTTT	CASSEGTGDTGELFF	-	TRBD1	TRBV6-1	TRBJ2-2
TGCAGTGCTAGAGATCGGGCGGGAGGCTACGAGCAGTACTTC	CSARDRAGGYEQYF	once	TRBD2	TRBV20-1	TRBJ2-7
TGTGCTAGCAGCTTAACAGCGGCACAAGATACGCAGTATTTT	CASSLTAAQDTQYF	many	-	TRBV7-7	TRBJ2-3
TGCGCCAGCAGTGTCGGCCCCTACAATGAGCAGTTCTTC	CASSVGPYNEQFF	-	-	TRBV10-1	TRBJ2-1
TGTGCCAGCAGCTCCCCCCAGGCAGGAGAGCAGTACTTC	CASSSPQAGEQYF	-	-	TRBV13	TRBJ2-7
TGTGCCAGCAGCTCGGACGGACTCTATAATTCACCCCTCCACTTT	CASSSDGLYNSPLHF	few	-	TRBV7-2	TRBJ1-6
TGCGCCAGCACCCAGGACAGGGCTGGCACAGATACGCAGTATTTT	CASTQDRAGTDTQYF	-	TRBD1	TRBV4-1	TRBJ2-3
TGTGCCAGCAGTTACTCACGGACTAGCGGTTCCTACGAGCAGTACTTC	CASSYSRTSGSYEQYF	-	TRBD2	TRBV6-2/TRBV6-3	TRBJ2-7
TGTGCCAGCAGCTTAGGACGGACGGACTCTGGAAACACCATATATTTT	CASSLGRTDSGNTIYF	few	-	TRBV13	TRBJ1-3